This entry lists 6 T cell receptor beta chains sequenced from one sample in a study of blood T cell repertoires in COVID-19. Sequencing used immunoSEQ multiplex PCR; TCRdb keeps in-frame clones, though not all of them. The data show some 400,000 clones, nearly 90% seen once. The sequenced sample was peripheral blood. The origin of the receptors is a man between 18 and 29 years old with active or convalescent COVID-19.

CDR3 sequence: CAGHTGNSGANVLTF. The CDR3 nucleotides are TGTGCCGGACATACAGGGAACTCTGGGGCCAACGTCCTGACTTTC. The rearrangement joins TRBV5-4 to TRBJ2-6; tentative D call: TRBD1 (6 bases). Germline loops: CDR1 SGHNT, CDR2 YYREEE (reference sequence). V shed 10 bases and J shed 0 bases, with 14 bases lying between them. This CDR3 spans 15 amino acids.

The V gene is TRBV14, the J gene TRBJ1-1; weak D call: TRBD1 (5 bases). Trimming took 4 bases from V and 4 from J, leaving 16 bases between them. Germline V gene data show CDR1 as SGHDN and CDR2 as FVKESK. The length of the CDR3 is 15 residues. CDR3 loop: CASSLTRWGGTEAFF. The CDR3, as DNA: TGTGCCAGCAGCCTAACACGTTGGGGGGGCACTGAAGCTTTCTTT.

The chain recombines TRBV18 with TRBJ1-2, with 7 nucleotides matching TRBD1. Losses at the gene ends were 4 bases for V and 4 bases for J; bases not matched to a gene: 12. Germline V gene sequence: CDR1 KGHSH, CDR2 LQKENI. The CDR3 loop spans 16 amino acids. CDR3 sequence (DNA): TGTGCCAGCTCACTGTTTAACAGGGGAGAAGTCTATGGCTACACCTTC. It translates to CASSLFNRGEVYGYTF.

The gene calls are TRBV9 and TRBJ2-7; D gene uncertain. Trimming removed 0 bases from V and 0 bases from J, with 7 bases in between. The CDR3 is 14 residues long. The germline V gene has CDR1 SGDLS and CDR2 YYNGEE. The CDR3 region has the DNA TGTGCCAGCAGCGTAGCTTCCGGCTCCTACGAGCAGTACTTC. This translates into CASSVASGSYEQYF. The whole variable domain, filled in from reference TRBV9 and TRBJ2-7, reads DSGVTQTPKHLITATGQRVTLRCSPRSGDLSVYWYQQSLDQGLQFLIQYYNGEERAKGNILERFSAQQFPDLHSELNLSSLELGDSALYFCASSVASGSYEQYFGPGTRLTVT.

The chain is built from TRBV15 and TRBJ1-5; a weak D match, TRBD1 (6 bases). There are 13 residues in the CDR3. The germline V gene encodes CDR1 LNHNV and CDR2 YYDKDF (reference sequence). Trimming removed 8 bases from V and 4 bases from J, with 12 bases in between. The chain's CDR3 is CATAQGINQPQHF. The CDR3 region has the DNA TGTGCCACCGCACAGGGAATTAATCAGCCCCAGCATTTT.

This rearrangement joins TRBV21-1 to TRBJ2-7; the D call in the table, TRBD1, was not verified against the DNA. TRBV21-1 is shown as a pseudogene. The CDR3 covers 15 residues. The chain's CDR3 is CASSKAGTGAREQYF. The DNA of the CDR3 is TGTGCCAGCAGCAAAGCAGGGACAGGGGCGAGGGAGCAGTACTTC.